This TCR beta chain was identified in a study of T cell repertoires in cytomegalovirus infection. Overall study: In the study, CMV epitopes included recently identified HLA-C-restricted and well-studied HLA-B-restricted ones.

Germline lookup yields CDR1 SGHDN and CDR2 FVKESK. V gave up 3 bases and J gave up 8 bases; unmatched junction bases: 9. The CDR3 extends over 15 amino acids. This clonotype was seen a handful of times. What it binds is unknown. TCRdb passed the reads through MiXCR, listing each CDR3 protein once. The table lists around 230,000 distinct CDR3 sequences, roughly two fifths of them singletons. The starting material was CD8+ T cells from cultured PBMCs, obtained from culture after CMV antigen stimulation. This TCR came from a human donor in good health (CMV status not recorded). Some clones in this sample may be carry-over from other donors' samples. This chain uses TRBV14 with TRBJ2-1, with 8 bases fitting TRBD2. The CDR3 nucleotides are TGTGCCAGCAGCCACGGCGCGGGGGGCGTGTATGAGCAGTTCTTC. Encoded protein: CASSHGAGGVYEQFF.